This T cell receptor (beta chain) was recovered during a study of blood T cells in healthy people across ages (dated by TCRdb to between 2014 and 2016). For context, the study as a whole: In model experiments, roughly one uniquely barcoded TCR beta cDNA molecule per two T cells was captured by template switching. Four age groups were formed from the donors: young (average 16 years), middle-aged (approximately 39), aged (62) and long-lived (about 80). Two additional independent replicas of 1 million unique cDNA reads from the same blood draw were analyzed for two donors (one aged 18 to 30 and one aged 80 or older). To track age-related changes in TCR beta repertoire diversity, the study relied on deep sequencing normalized with unique cDNA molecular identifiers. To avoid experimental bias, donors of different ages were spread randomly across the sequencing lanes. General conclusions and limits of the study: Because the CMV infection status of the donors was unknown, age-related changes in expanded clonotypes may potentially have been confounded. There was a strong correlation between observed TCR beta diversity and the percentage of naive T cells measured by flow cytometry. As age increased, observed TCR beta diversity per million T cells dropped in a roughly linear way, and a significant reduction was already evident by age about 40. Compared with the aged group, the long-lived group had more naive CD4+ T cells, fewer expanded clones and increased TCR diversity, suggesting age selection. Estimates of total diversity based on one million sequenced T cells were regarded as lower bounds and as underestimates. Bulk unsorted PBMC profiling prevented conclusive comparison of naive and antigen-experienced compartments.

Library method: 5' RACE. The sequencer listed for this sample is Illumina HiSeq 2500. A second PCR of roughly 7 to 11 cycles was run with a J-beta primer mix and a sample-barcoded 5' primer. A template-switch 5' adaptor carrying 12 random nucleotides introduced a unique molecular identifier onto each TCR beta cDNA molecule. Each sample yielded at least 3 million CDR3-containing paired-end reads. The Mint cDNA synthesis kit, primed by a TRBC-specific oligonucleotide, was used to synthesize first-strand cDNA from all RNA. Following uracil-DNA glycosylase treatment, all cDNA underwent a first 18-cycle PCR with the universal primers M1SS and BC2_uni_R. On the study's bioinformatics: Each sample was normalized by randomly selecting 1 million high-quality reads, each carrying a distinct molecular identifier. Reads sharing molecular identifiers were discarded rather than binned into consensus sequences. CDR3 identification, clonotype clustering and error correction used MiTCR with a Q25 quality threshold and the strictest error-elimination algorithm. A nonparametric unseen species model with Euler transformation was used to estimate lower-bound total TCR beta diversity. TCRdb passed the public sequencing reads through fastp at Q25 and MiXCR, retaining productive beta sequences. Each record represents a unique CDR3 protein, reported with the most common genes and DNA among its rows. Clone size and V and J calls follow TCRdb, not the original study. Recorded for this sample are around 990,000 distinct CDR3 sequences; around two fifths of them occurred a single time. The ten largest clones represent roughly 13% of the sample.

CDR1 and CDR2 were assigned from the germline V gene as SGHVS and FQNEAQ. V loses 5 bases, J loses 4 bases, and the germline ends lie 9 bases apart. The CDR3 has 13 amino acids, counting the end cysteine and phenylalanine. Left in the record is the CDR3 DNA by itself, 39 bases read in frame from the first base. A remark on this clonotype: What antigen it recognizes has not been identified. No base quality information exists; no much larger clone differs at one position.

The approximately 40 donors, aged 6 to 90 years, were systemically healthy Caucasian individuals from Russia. Around 10 milliliters of peripheral blood were drawn from each donor into EDTA-treated Vacutainer tubes. Ficoll-Paque density-gradient centrifugation was used to isolate PBMCs, with at least 6.5 million per sample. Trizol reagent was used to extract total RNA from PBMCs, with at least 5 micrograms per sample. The percentages of naive CD45RAhigh/CD27high T cells were determined by flow cytometry on a PBMC aliquot from every donor. The TCR was taken from a man aged 18-30 years in good health. What was sequenced was blood. Recombination connected TRBV7-8 to TRBJ2-1; there is no confident call for the D gene. The CDR3 is CASSPDKYNEQFF. DNA sequence: TGTGCCAGCAGCCCCGACAAGTACAATGAGCAGTTCTTC.